The present entry profiles one TCR beta chain with its context. Using immunoSEQ multiplex PCR, the repertoire was profiled, and TCRdb retains in-frame clones only, with some absent. In the table there are about 54,000 clones, roughly 76% of which are singletons. CDR3 size: 15 residues. CDR1 MNHEY and CDR2 SVGAGI come from the germline V gene. J was trimmed by 7 bases and V by 5 bases; bases with no gene match: 11. This entry is derived from a study of blood T cell repertoires in COVID-19. The chain uses TRBV6-5 and TRBJ1-5, with 7 bases lining up with TRBD1. This receptor was taken from a woman aged 55-70 years with acute or convalescent COVID-19. The sequencing input was peripheral blood. As DNA, the CDR3 is TGTGCCAGCAGTCCTACCACAGGGGTCAGACAGCCCCAGCATTTT. This gives the protein CASSPTTGVRQPQHF.